This passage covers 21 T cell receptor beta chains from one sample sequenced in a study of cytotoxic CD8 clonotypes in ibrutinib-treated CLL. Libraries were prepared by immunoSEQ multiplex PCR; TCRdb keeps only in-frame clonotypes and omits some of them. The table has tens of thousands of clones, approximately 82% seen once. The sample in question was PBMCs, obtained after 24 months of ibrutinib treatment. These TCRs come from a human donor with chronic lymphocytic leukemia.

This clone was counted a single time. The rearrangement uses TRBV7-2 and TRBJ1-2; D is uncertain. This CDR3 contains 13 residues. Trimming pared 2 bases from V and 2 bases from J, leaving 6 bases between. The germline CDR1 and CDR2 sequences are SGHTA and FQGNSA. CDR3 sequence reads: CASSLTTNYGYTF. CDR3 nucleotide sequence: TGTGCCAGCAGCTTAACCACGAACTATGGCTACACCTTC.

V and J are TRBV10-2 and TRBJ2-3; D might be TRBD2 (5 bases). Germline-derived CDR1 and CDR2 are WSHSY and SAAADI. The germline V and J ends were trimmed by 6 bases and 4 bases, with 14 bases remaining between them. The CDR3 is 14 residues long. CDR3 in DNA: TGCGCCAGCAGCGCGGACTCCGGCGCAGATACGCAGTATTTT. Translation: CASSADSGADTQYF.

V gene TRBV7-2 combines with J gene TRBJ2-1; 8 bases align to TRBD1. V was pared by 3 bases and J by 8 bases, with 6 bases of the junction left unmatched. The CDR3 has 14 amino acids. CDR1 and CDR2 (germline): SGHTA, FQGNSA. The CDR3 reads CASSFPDREYEQFF. The CDR3 DNA sequence: TGTGCCAGCAGCTTCCCGGACAGGGAATATGAGCAGTTCTTC.

The V gene is TRBV28, the J gene TRBJ1-4; 7 bases are a match to TRBD1. Germline V CDR1 and CDR2: MDHEN, SYDVKM. The V and J ends lost 6 bases and 7 bases, in that order; junction bases with no gene match: 11. The CDR3 has 15 amino acids. The CDR3 DNA reads TGTGCCAGCAGCTTAACAGGGGCATTTTCTGAAAAACTGTTTTTT. It encodes CASSLTGAFSEKLFF.

This clone has only a few counts. CDR3 protein: CASSLDRAGTGELFF. In DNA form, the CDR3 reads TGTGCCAGCAGCTTGGACAGGGCGGGCACCGGGGAGCTGTTTTTT. The chain joins TRBV5-6 to TRBJ2-2; D may be TRBD1 (6 bases). V was clipped by 0 bases and J by 4 bases, with 10 bases between them. This CDR3 is built from 15 residues. Germline CDR1 is SGHDT and CDR2 is YYEEEE.

In DNA form, the CDR3 reads TGTGCCAGCAGCGCTAGGGGGACTAGCGGGAAAAATGAGCAGTTCTTC. It is translated as CASSARGTSGKNEQFF. The gene calls are TRBV11-3 and TRBJ2-1, with 13 bases fitting TRBD2. The V gene's germline CDR1 is SGHNT and CDR2 YENEEA. This CDR3 is built from 16 residues. After removal of 5 bases from V and 7 bases from J, the junction contained 8 bases not matched to a gene. The complete variable domain, with remaining parts taken from reference TRBV11-3 and TRBJ2-1, reads EAGVVQSPRYKIIEKKQPVAFWCNPISGHNTLYWYLQNLGQGPELLIRYENEEAVDDSQLPKDRFSAERLKGVDSTLKIQPAELGDSAVYLCASSARGTSGKNEQFFGPGTRLTVL.

The chain is built from TRBV28 and TRBJ2-1; a weak D match, TRBD2 (6 bases). V was shortened by 4 bases and J by 7 bases, with 17 bases between the two germline ends. There are 15 residues in the CDR3. Germline CDR1 is MDHEN and CDR2 is SYDVKM. CDR3 loop: CASSSGGTKGNEQFF. In DNA, the CDR3 is TGTGCCAGCAGTTCCGGCGGGACCAAGGGGAATGAGCAGTTCTTC.

The gene calls are TRBV7-2 and TRBJ1-5; D unresolved. This CDR3 contains 14 residues. The V gene lost 3 bases and the J gene lost 0 bases, with 6 bases spanning the gap. CDR1 is SGHTA and CDR2 is FQGNSA in the germline V gene. CDR3 in amino acids: CASSFTNSNQPQHF. The CDR3, as DNA: TGTGCCAGCAGCTTCACCAATAGCAATCAGCCCCAGCATTTT.

Concerning this clone: One junction end does not reproduce the germline sequence, and a read error may be involved. The rearrangement joins TRBV6-6 to TRBJ1-5, with a weak D call TRBD1 (6 bases). Germline lookup yields CDR1 MNHNY and CDR2 SVGAGI (reference sequence). CDR3 length: 12 amino acids. The CDR3 loop reads CASSYMGGPGYF. The CDR3 DNA reads as TGTGCCAGCAGTTACATGGGGGGCCCGGGGTATTTT.

There are a few counts of this clone. The chain couples TRBV6-4 to TRBJ2-2; no clear D. Germline lookup yields CDR1 MRHNA and CDR2 SNTAGT. The CDR3 covers 13 residues. The germline V and J ends were trimmed by 3 bases and 2 bases, with 4 bases remaining between them. CDR3 amino acids: CASSEDNTGELFF. CDR3 in DNA: TGTGCCAGCAGTGAAGATAACACCGGGGAGCTGTTTTTT.

The chain couples TRBV29-1 to TRBJ2-1, with 10 bases identical to TRBD2. V dropped 2 bases and J dropped 5; count of bases not matched to a gene: 9. This CDR3 has 16 amino acids. Germline V CDR1 and CDR2: SQVTM, ANQGSEA. In DNA form, the CDR3 reads TGCAGCGTTGAAAAGGTTCCTAGCGGGAGTGACAATGAGCAGTTCTTC. Translating gives CSVEKVPSGSDNEQFF.

This clone was counted a single time. The chain has TRBV18 and TRBJ2-7; no clear D gene. The length of the CDR3 is 12 residues. Trimming cost V 5 bases and J 3 bases, with 8 bases left between them. Germline loops: CDR1 KGHSH, CDR2 LQKENI. The CDR3 protein is CASSETGYEQYF. The CDR3, as DNA: TGTGCCAGCTCAGAGACTGGCTACGAGCAGTACTTC.

This clone appeared a few times. J is TRBJ1-1 and V is TRBV14, with D uncertain. The CDR3 runs to 13 residues. The germline V gene has CDR1 SGHDN and CDR2 FVKESK. The V end lost 5 bases, the J end lost 0 bases, and 7 bases lay between the germline ends. As DNA, the CDR3 is TGTGCCAGCAGCTTCGGTATGAACACTGAAGCTTTCTTT. Protein: CASSFGMNTEAFF.

The chain links TRBV5-6 to TRBJ2-1; 9 bases are a match to TRBD2. Germline lookup yields CDR1 SGHDT and CDR2 YYEEEE. The J segment lost 4 bases and the V segment lost 5 bases, leaving 7 bases of the junction unmatched. The CDR3 runs 15 residues. Here the CDR3 reads CASRPLAGPYNEQFF. As DNA, the CDR3 is TGTGCCAGCAGACCCCTAGCGGGACCATACAATGAGCAGTTCTTC.

V is TRBV28 and J is TRBJ1-5, with D possibly TRBD1 on 6 matching bases. The CDR3 loop spans 15 amino acids. The V and J ends lost 5 bases and 0 bases respectively, with 11 bases between them. CDR1 and CDR2 (germline): MDHEN, SYDVKM. In DNA, the CDR3 is TGTGCCAGCAGTGCCGGGACAAATAGCAATCAGCCCCAGCATTTT. This encodes CASSAGTNSNQPQHF.

The chain recombines TRBV18 with TRBJ2-1; 9 bases are a match to TRBD1. Germline values: CDR1 KGHSH, CDR2 LQKENI. CDR3 size: 16 residues. V gave up 2 bases and J gave up 7 bases; unmatched junction bases: 9. CDR3: CASSPLGQGIRNEQFF. CDR3 nucleotides: TGTGCCAGCTCACCATTGGGACAGGGAATCCGAAATGAGCAGTTCTTC.

The chain employs TRBV11-2 and TRBJ2-1, with 8 bases that match TRBD1. The length of the CDR3 is 15 residues. J was trimmed by 6 bases and V by 0 bases; bases with no gene match: 4. The V gene's germline CDR1 is SGHAT and CDR2 FQNNGV. This chain's CDR3 is CASSLDPTGVNEQFF. The CDR3 nucleotides are TGTGCCAGCAGCTTAGATCCGACAGGGGTCAATGAGCAGTTCTTC. The full variable domain, its missing parts supplied by reference TRBV11-2 and TRBJ2-1, is EAGVAQSPRYKIIEKRQSVAFWCNPISGHATLYWYQQILGQGPKLLIQFQNNGVVDDSQLPKDRFSAERLKGVDSTLKIQPAKLEDSAVYLCASSLDPTGVNEQFFGPGTRLTVL.

The V and J genes are TRBV11-2 and TRBJ1-5; D gene unclear. The germline V gene has CDR1 SGHAT and CDR2 FQNNGV. Trimming took off 1 base at V and 7 bases at J, with 8 bases between the two ends. The CDR3 is 13 residues long. The DNA for the CDR3 is TGTGCCAGCAGCTTAGGTTCGAGACAGCCCCAGCATTTT. Protein product: CASSLGSRQPQHF.

This clone has only a few counts. This chain uses TRBV19 with TRBJ2-7, with D maybe TRBD2 (5 bases). Trimming pared 7 bases from V and 9 bases from J, leaving 22 bases between. Germline CDR1 LNHDA, CDR2 SQIVND (reference sequence). The CDR3 covers 14 residues. CDR3 sequence reads: CASKRGQDDRRQYF. For the CDR3, the DNA is TGTGCCAGTAAGAGAGGGCAGGATGATCGGCGGCAGTACTTC.

The V gene is TRBV5-1, the J gene TRBJ2-7; 9 nucleotides line up with TRBD1. With 0 bases clipped from V and 6 bases from J, the junction kept 4 bases outside the gene matches. The CDR3 totals 14 residues. Germline V CDR1 and CDR2: SGHRS, YFSETQ. The CDR3 nucleotides are TGCGCCAGCAGCTTGGCCGCGACAGGGGGCGAGCAGTACTTC. Protein sequence: CASSLAATGGEQYF.

The V and J genes are TRBV7-2 and TRBJ1-1; 8 bases align to TRBD1. The V gene's germline CDR1 is SGHTA and CDR2 FQGNSA. The CDR3 extends over 14 amino acids. The V segment lost 4 bases and the J segment 1 base; nucleotides outside the gene matches: 2. The CDR3 sequence: CASSSGQGNTEAFF. CDR3 nucleotide sequence: TGTGCCAGCAGCTCCGGACAGGGGAACACTGAAGCTTTCTTT.